The 20 T cell receptor beta chains listed next were all sequenced from one sample in a study of vaccination and CD4 T cells after COVID-19. The Oncomine TCR Beta short-read assay was what sequenced the DNA obtained from cultured CD4+ T cells. In TCRdb, the PCR reads were re-called with MiXCR into one record per CDR3 protein. The sample lists roughly 13,000 distinct CDR3 sequences, under 80% occurring once. The antigens for these receptors are not known. Treatment: roughly 11-day PBMC culture with coronavirus spike peptide pools or control peptides (ViraFEST assay). Sequencing was done on a sample of CD4+ T cells from blood, cultured in vitro. The receptors were sampled from a human donor who had recovered from COVID-19.

Comment on this clonotype: Relative to the germline gene, one junction end is altered; a read error may explain this. This chain uses TRBV28 with TRBJ2-1; D is unclear. This CDR3 comprises 11 residues. CDR1 MDHEN and CDR2 SYDVKM come from the germline V gene. CDR3 in amino acids: CASSLTAQLIF. For the CDR3, the DNA is TGTGCCAGCAGTTTAACGGCCCAATTGATCTTC.

This clonotype was counted between two and nine times. V and J are TRBV9 and TRBJ1-2; D ambiguous. Germline lookup yields CDR1 SGDLS and CDR2 YYNGEE. The CDR3 contains 14 residues. Trimming removed 6 bases at V and 1 base at J, with 13 bases between. The DNA of the CDR3 is TGTGCCAGCACCAGCGGAGGGTTTAACTATGGCTACACCTTC. Translated, it gives CASTSGGFNYGYTF.

This clonotype came up a few times. CDR3: CASSFESNQPQHF. The CDR3 DNA sequence: TGTGCCAGCAGCTTCGAAAGCAATCAGCCCCAGCATTTT. The chain carries TRBV7-2 and TRBJ1-5; D is unresolved. The germline V gene encodes CDR1 SGHTA and CDR2 FQGNSA. V was cut by 3 bases and J by 1 base, with 4 bases left in between. The CDR3 length is 13 residues.

This clonotype was detected a few times. The chain links TRBV15 to TRBJ1-1, with D hard to call. The length of the CDR3 is 13 residues. The V and J ends lost 0 bases and 1 base respectively, with 3 bases between them. Germline values: CDR1 LNHNV, CDR2 YYDKDF (reference sequence). The CDR3 region has the DNA TGTGCCACCAGCAGAGACCGGAACACTGAAGCTTTCTTT. Translation: CATSRDRNTEAFF. The full variable domain, completed using reference TRBV15 and TRBJ1-1, is DAMVIQNPRYQVTQFGKPVTLSCSQTLNHNVMYWYQQKSSQAPKLLFHYYDKDFNNEADTPDNFQSRRPNTSFCFLDIRSPGLGDTAMYLCATSRDRNTEAFFGQGTRLTVV.

The J gene is TRBJ2-1, the V gene TRBV29-1; D unresolved. Germline-derived CDR1 and CDR2 are SQVTM and ANQGSEA. Trimming took off 6 bases at V and 0 bases at J, with 24 bases between the two ends. The CDR3 is 18 residues long. The CDR3 is CSVPNYRYGYDSYNEQFF. CDR3 nucleotide sequence: TGCAGCGTCCCGAATTATCGGTACGGGTACGACTCCTACAATGAGCAGTTCTTC.

This chain uses TRBV7-2 with TRBJ2-7; 9 nucleotides match TRBD1. Trimming removed 3 bases from V and 2 bases from J; junction bases left unmatched: 11. The germline V gene has CDR1 SGHTA and CDR2 FQGNSA. CDR3 length: 17 amino acids. Written as DNA, the CDR3 is TGTGCCAGCAGCTTGCATCTCCGGACAGGGGTTACCTACGAGCAGTACTTC. Translating gives CASSLHLRTGVTYEQYF.

Notes on this clonotype: The final CDR3 position lacks the conserved phenylalanine or tryptophan, pointing to a likely read error. This chain's CDR3 is CASSLGTGTEAFC. The CDR3 nucleotides are TGTGCCAGCAGCTTGGGGACCGGAACAGAAGCTTTCTGT. The chain carries TRBV7-6 and TRBJ1-1; perhaps TRBD1 as D (5 bases). There are 13 residues in the CDR3. Deletions cut 3 bases from V and 8 bases from J, with 13 bases between. The germline V gene encodes CDR1 SGHVS and CDR2 FNYEAQ.

V gene TRBV5-1 combines with J gene TRBJ2-7; TRBD2 might be the D (6 bases). Deletions cut 0 bases from V and 7 bases from J, with 11 bases between. The CDR3 has 13 amino acids. The germline CDR1 and CDR2 sequences are SGHRS and YFSETQ. CDR3 region: CASSLGSGGEQYF. CDR3 sequence (DNA): TGCGCCAGCAGCTTGGGCAGTGGAGGGGAGCAGTACTTC.

This clonotype was seen a handful of times. V is TRBV6-1 and J is TRBJ1-5; maybe TRBD1 (6 bases). The CDR3 totals 15 residues. Germline V gives CDR1 MNHNS, CDR2 SASEGT. Between the trimmed V and J ends, which lost 4 bases and 4 bases, there was a span of 14 bases. The chain's CDR3 is CASSGGTPANQPQHF. The CDR3 region has the DNA TGTGCCAGCAGTGGCGGGACACCCGCAAATCAGCCCCAGCATTTT.

This clonotype was recorded a few times. The V call is TRBV6-1, the J call TRBJ2-7, with 7 positions matching TRBD1. CDR1 and CDR2 (germline): MNHNS, SASEGT. Trimming at V came to 6 bases and at J to 2 bases, leaving 10 bases not matched to a gene. The CDR3 loop spans 15 amino acids. The CDR3 nucleotides read TGTGCCAGCAGCCTAATAGACAGGGCGGCCTACGAGCAGTACTTC. It encodes CASSLIDRAAYEQYF.

The chain has TRBV12-3 or TRBV12-4 and TRBJ1-2; D uncertain. V lost 3 bases, J lost 4 bases, and 12 bases lay in between. CDR3 length: 14 residues. CDR3 region: CASSFQGRSYGYTF. As DNA, the CDR3 is TGTGCCAGCAGTTTTCAAGGGAGGTCCTATGGCTACACCTTC.

This clonotype was detected only a few times. J is TRBJ1-1 and V is TRBV28; 7 nucleotides agree with TRBD1. The V gene's germline CDR1 is MDHEN and CDR2 SYDVKM. V lost 2 bases and J lost 3; bases outside the gene matches: 3. This CDR3 comprises 14 residues. Here the CDR3 DNA reads TGTGCCAGCAGTTTAGAGGGGGCGGACACTGAAGCTTTCTTT. This sequence encodes CASSLEGADTEAFF.

V and J are TRBV19 and TRBJ2-5, with 8 positions matching TRBD2. This CDR3 has 15 residues. V shed 9 bases and J 1 base; nucleotides not matched to a gene: 10. Germline CDR1 is LNHDA and CDR2 is SQIVND (reference sequence). Written as DNA, the CDR3 is TGTGCCAGCAGTGGAGCGGGAGCGGTCCAAGAGACCCAGTACTTC. Translated, it gives CASSGAGAVQETQYF.

The rearrangement links TRBV11-3 to TRBJ2-7, with a possible D match to TRBD1 (5 bases). The CDR3 consists of 14 residues. V lost 5 bases to trimming and J lost 0 bases, with 11 bases between them. Looked up from germline, CDR1 is SGHNT and CDR2 is YENEEA. CDR3 nucleotides: TGTGCCAGCAGCGAACACAGGAGCTCCTACGAGCAGTACTTC. It codes for CASSEHRSSYEQYF. Looking up the rest from reference TRBV11-3 and TRBJ2-7 gives the full variable domain: EAGVVQSPRYKIIEKKQPVAFWCNPISGHNTLYWYLQNLGQGPELLIRYENEEAVDDSQLPKDRFSAERLKGVDSTLKIQPAELGDSAVYLCASSEHRSSYEQYFGPGTRLTVT.

V and J are TRBV6-2 or TRBV6-3 and TRBJ2-3; 10 positions agree with TRBD2. CDR3 length equals 16 residues. The germline V gene encodes CDR1 MNHEY and CDR2 SVGEGT. Trimming at V came to 6 bases and at J to 4 bases, leaving 10 bases not matched to a gene. The DNA of the CDR3 is TGTGCCAGCAGACCTAGCGGGAGAGCGTTGGCAGATACGCAGTATTTT. Amino acids: CASRPSGRALADTQYF.

This chain connects TRBV7-9 to TRBJ2-1, with a possible D match to TRBD1 (5 bases). V lost 5 bases and J lost 9, with 20 bases in between. The CDR3 sequence is 15 residues long. Germline assignment: CDR1 SEHNR and CDR2 FQNEAQ (reference sequence). The CDR3, as DNA: TGTGCCAGCAGCCCCCAGGGTCAAGGGGTGGGTGAGCAGTTCTTC. This codes for CASSPQGQGVGEQFF.

V and J are TRBV10-3 and TRBJ1-2; 7 nucleotides align to TRBD1. V lost 7 bases to trimming and J lost 2 bases; unmatched junction nucleotides: 7. Germline V lookup: CDR1 ENHRY, CDR2 SYGVKD. This CDR3 comprises 14 residues. The CDR3 spells CAINPDRRNYGYTF. DNA for the CDR3: TGTGCCATCAATCCGGACAGGCGAAACTATGGCTACACCTTC.

The chain is built from TRBV6-1 and TRBJ2-2, with a tentative D call TRBD1 (6 bases). Deletions cut 8 bases from V and 4 bases from J, with 8 bases between. CDR1 and CDR2 (germline): MNHNS, SASEGT. The CDR3 is 12 residues long. The CDR3 DNA is TGTGCCAGCTTCAGGGGCACCGGGGAGCTGTTTTTT. This sequence encodes CASFRGTGELFF.

The rearrangement uses TRBV2 and TRBJ1-1; 8 bases are shared with TRBD1. The trim removed 10 bases at V and 6 bases at J, leaving 7 bases unmatched. CDR3 length: 12 amino acids. Per the germline V gene, CDR1 is SNHLY and CDR2 is FYNNEI. The chain's CDR3 is CATWDRISEAFF. CDR3 DNA: TGTGCCACATGGGACAGGATCTCTGAAGCTTTCTTT.

The chain uses TRBV7-9 and TRBJ1-2; D is ambiguous. V dropped 5 bases and J dropped 4 bases, with 17 bases sitting between them. Germline CDR1 and CDR2: SEHNR and FQNEAQ (reference sequence). The CDR3 contains 15 residues. The DNA of the CDR3 is TGTGCCAGCAGCCCCCCCGGGTCCTACGGCTATGGCTACACCTTC. Translation gives CASSPPGSYGYGYTF.